These 25 T cell receptor beta chains share one sample of origin, sequenced in a study of blood T cell repertoires in COVID-19. Measured with immunoSEQ multiplex PCR; TCRdb has only the in-frame clones, and not every one. The table has 250,000 or so clones, about 80% seen once. Input material: peripheral blood. Receptors originate from an elderly woman with acute or convalescent COVID-19.

The rearrangement links TRBV6-2 or TRBV6-3 to TRBJ1-2; 8 bases fit TRBD1. The V segment lost 6 bases and the J segment 0 bases; nucleotides outside the gene matches: 9. CDR3 length: 16 amino acids. The germline CDR1 and CDR2 sequences are MNHEY and SVGEGT. DNA for the CDR3: TGTGCCAGCAGCCCCCCCAGGACAGGGCCTAACTATGGCTACACCTTC. It encodes CASSPPRTGPNYGYTF.

The rearrangement uses TRBV7-6 and TRBJ1-1, with 8 bases matching TRBD1. After removal of 4 bases from V and 1 base from J, the junction contained 5 bases not matched to a gene. CDR3 length equals 15 residues. Germline CDR1 and CDR2: SGHVS and FNYEAQ. As DNA, the CDR3 is TGTGCCAGCAGCTCAAGTCAGGGGGCGAACACTGAAGCTTTCTTT. This gives the protein CASSSSQGANTEAFF.

Only one count was recorded for this clone. The chain uses TRBV5-1 and TRBJ2-3; possibly TRBD1 for D (6 bases). The germline V and J ends were trimmed by 0 bases and 1 base, with 9 bases remaining between them. Looked up from germline, CDR1 is SGHRS and CDR2 is YFSETQ. The CDR3 is 15 amino acids. In DNA form, the CDR3 reads TGCGCCAGCAGCTTGGAGCAGGGGCGCACAGATACGCAGTATTTT. Its protein is CASSLEQGRTDTQYF.

The chain employs TRBV2 and TRBJ1-3, with 8 nucleotides matching TRBD1. CDR1 and CDR2 from the germline V gene are SNHLY and FYNNEI. The CDR3 contains 15 residues. The trim removed 6 bases at V and 3 bases at J, leaving 7 bases unmatched. The CDR3 DNA is TGTGCCAGCAGGGAGGACAGGGCTGGTGGAAACACCATATATTTT. This translates into CASREDRAGGNTIYF.

This clone was observed once. The chain carries TRBV11-3 and TRBJ1-1; 8 positions agree with TRBD1. Trimming removed 5 bases from V and 3 bases from J; junction bases left unmatched: 5. This CDR3 is built from 14 residues. Germline-derived CDR1 and CDR2 are SGHNT and YENEEA. CDR3 in amino acids: CASSPGGGYTEAFF. The DNA for the CDR3 is TGTGCCAGCAGCCCAGGGGGCGGGTACACTGAAGCTTTCTTT.

This sequence joins TRBV7-9 and TRBJ2-5; 7 positions match TRBD2. Trimming at V came to 6 bases and at J to 5 bases, leaving 6 bases not matched to a gene. Per germline, CDR1 SEHNR and CDR2 FQNEAQ (reference sequence). The CDR3 consists of 13 residues. CDR3 DNA sequence: TGTGCCAGCAGACGTACTAGCGTGGAGACCCAGTACTTC. Protein product: CASRRTSVETQYF. The whole variable domain, filled in from reference TRBV7-9 and TRBJ2-5, reads DTGVSQNPRHKITKRGQNVTFRCDPISEHNRLYWYRQTLGQGPEFLTYFQNEAQLEKSRLLSDRFSAERPKGSFSTLEIQRTEQGDSAMYLCASRRTSVETQYFGPGTRLLVL.

The chain employs TRBV20-1 and TRBJ2-1, with 9 bases fitting TRBD2. J was trimmed by 1 base and V by 3 bases; bases with no gene match: 4. Germline V lookup: CDR1 DFQATT, CDR2 SNEGSKA (reference sequence). The CDR3 spans 15 residues. The CDR3 DNA reads TGCAGTGCTAGTGGGCGGGAGGGGTCCTACAATGAGCAGTTCTTC. Translating it yields CSASGREGSYNEQFF.

CDR3 amino acids: CASSERASGGYEQYF. The CDR3 nucleotides are TGTGCCAGCAGTGAAAGGGCTAGCGGGGGTTACGAGCAGTACTTC. The gene calls are TRBV2 and TRBJ2-7, with 10 nucleotides matching TRBD2. Germline V lookup: CDR1 SNHLY, CDR2 FYNNEI. Unmatched junction bases numbered 5, after V lost 2 bases and J lost 4 bases. The CDR3 length is 15 residues.

The chain joins TRBV5-6 to TRBJ2-6, with D perhaps matching TRBD2 (6 bases). The CDR3 covers 16 residues. Trimming took 4 bases from V and 3 from J, leaving 14 bases between them. The V gene's germline CDR1 is SGHDT and CDR2 YYEEEE. This chain's CDR3 is CASSLPGEDGANVLTF. The CDR3, as DNA: TGTGCCAGCAGCCTACCCGGGGAGGATGGGGCCAACGTCCTGACTTTC.

The chain links TRBV5-1 to TRBJ2-3; 7 bases are shared with TRBD2. The CDR3 totals 15 residues. Germline V CDR1 and CDR2: SGHRS, YFSETQ. With V trimmed by 0 bases and J by 6 bases, 7 bases remained unmatched. CDR3: CASSLEGLVYDTQYF. The CDR3 region has the DNA TGCGCCAGCAGCTTGGAAGGACTAGTTTATGATACGCAGTATTTT.

The V and J genes are TRBV3-1 (or the pseudogene TRBV3-2) and TRBJ2-1; D is undetermined. Looked up from germline, CDR1 is LGHDT and CDR2 is YNNKEL (reference sequence). V gave up 4 bases and J gave up 8 bases, with 18 bases separating them. The length of the CDR3 is 15 residues. The CDR3 DNA is TGTGCCAGCAGCCTATGCAGCGCCTGGTTCGATGAGCAGTTCTTC. Its translation is CASSLCSAWFDEQFF.

The rearrangement joins TRBV6-2 or TRBV6-3 to TRBJ1-5; possible D gene TRBD1, 6 bases. The germline V gene encodes CDR1 MNHEY and CDR2 SVGEGT. V was clipped by 0 bases and J by 1 base, with 13 bases between them. The CDR3 covers 17 residues. The CDR3 DNA follows: TGTGCCAGCAGTTACTCCGGGGGGCGAGGGAGCAATCAGCCCCAGCATTTT. Translated, it gives CASSYSGGRGSNQPQHF.

This clone was seen only once. The CDR3 DNA reads TGTGCCAGTAGAAACCAGGGGGCTACTAATGAAAAACTGTTTTTT. It is translated as CASRNQGATNEKLFF. The V and J genes are TRBV19 and TRBJ1-4; TRBD1 agrees at 8 bases. CDR1 is LNHDA and CDR2 is SQIVND in the germline V gene (reference sequence). The CDR3 is 15 residues long. V gave up 6 bases and J gave up 2 bases; unmatched junction bases: 5.

This clone was seen a handful of times. The chain has TRBV5-1 and TRBJ1-2, with 8 bases that match TRBD1. Losses at the gene ends were 4 bases for V and 2 bases for J; bases not matched to a gene: 4. CDR1 SGHRS and CDR2 YFSETQ come from the germline V gene. This CDR3 spans 14 amino acids. The CDR3 spells CASSGTGDNYGYTF. The CDR3 nucleotides read TGCGCCAGCAGCGGGACAGGCGACAACTATGGCTACACCTTC.

V gene TRBV25-1 combines with J gene TRBJ2-2; 7 nucleotides agree with TRBD1. The germline CDR1 and CDR2 sequences are MGHDK and SYGVNS. The CDR3 covers 16 residues. V dropped 4 bases and J dropped 5; count of bases not matched to a gene: 10. The DNA for the CDR3 is TGTGCCAGCAGTGTTGGGGTGACAGGGTTGACCGGGGAGCTGTTTTTT. It encodes CASSVGVTGLTGELFF. The full variable domain, completed using reference TRBV25-1 and TRBJ2-2, is EADIYQTPRYLVIGTGKKITLECSQTMGHDKMYWYQQDPGMELHLIHYSYGVNSTEKGDLSSESTVSRIRTEHFPLTLESARPSHTSQYLCASSVGVTGLTGELFFGEGSRLTVL.

The chain recombines TRBV12-3 or TRBV12-4 with TRBJ2-7; D remains ambiguous. Deletions cut 7 bases from V and 6 bases from J, with 13 bases between. The CDR3 is made up of 12 amino acids. For the CDR3, the DNA is TGTGCCAGCATGGTGAGGTCGGGCGAGCAGTACTTC. Protein: CASMVRSGEQYF.

The rearrangement links TRBV19 to TRBJ1-1; a weak D match, TRBD1 (6 bases). Germline lookup yields CDR1 LNHDA and CDR2 SQIVND (reference sequence). CDR3 length: 19 residues. V was shortened by 1 base and J by 1 base, with 22 bases between the two germline ends. The CDR3 is CASSIGLRGRDMTNTEAFF. DNA of the CDR3: TGTGCCAGTAGTATAGGGTTGAGGGGAAGGGACATGACGAACACTGAAGCTTTCTTT.

This chain connects TRBV28 to TRBJ1-2; 7 bases align to TRBD1. J lost 3 bases, V lost 3 bases, and 4 bases had no gene match. CDR1 is MDHEN and CDR2 is SYDVKM in the germline V gene. The CDR3 loop spans 14 amino acids. The chain's CDR3 is CASSLVTGHYGYTF. In DNA form, the CDR3 reads TGTGCCAGCAGTTTGGTGACAGGGCACTATGGCTACACCTTC.

This sequence joins TRBV7-2 and TRBJ2-6; D possibly corresponds to TRBD1 (5 bases). Germline CDR1 is SGHTA and CDR2 is FQGNSA. The CDR3 extends over 17 amino acids. V lost 3 bases and J 0 bases, leaving 12 bases between the germline ends. The chain's CDR3 is CASSLGPRSSGANVLTF. CDR3 DNA sequence: TGTGCCAGCAGCTTGGGGCCCCGAAGCTCTGGGGCCAACGTCCTGACTTTC.

The chain is built from TRBV6-1 and TRBJ1-6; 7 bases agree with TRBD1. The CDR3 length is 15 residues. CDR1 is MNHNS and CDR2 is SASEGT in the germline V gene. With V trimmed by 4 bases and J by 4 bases, 4 bases remained unmatched. This CDR3 is CASSVATGYNSPLHF. The CDR3 DNA follows: TGTGCCAGCAGTGTAGCGACAGGGTATAATTCACCCCTCCACTTT.

The V gene is TRBV28, the J gene TRBJ2-7, with 7 bases aligning to TRBD1. This CDR3 has 12 residues. J gave up 4 bases and V 4 bases, and 1 base lay outside the gene matches. The germline V gene has CDR1 MDHEN and CDR2 SYDVKM. The CDR3, as DNA: TGTGCCAGCAGTTGGACAGGTTACGAGCAGTACTTC. It specifies CASSWTGYEQYF.

There are a few counts of this clone. The chain has TRBV5-1 and TRBJ1-1, with 9 nucleotides matching TRBD1. V lost 3 bases and J lost 2; bases outside the gene matches: 5. Germline CDR1 reads SGHRS; CDR2 reads YFSETQ. This CDR3 is 15 amino acids long. CDR3 in amino acids: CASSSRTGANTEAFF. CDR3 DNA sequence: TGCGCCAGCAGCTCGAGGACAGGGGCAAACACTGAAGCTTTCTTT.

This rearrangement joins TRBV9 to TRBJ2-5; 8 bases are a match to TRBD1. This CDR3 contains 15 residues. Germline V gene lookup returns CDR1 SGDLS and CDR2 YYNGEE. The junction had 3 bases not matched to a gene; V was cut back by 0 bases and J by 2 bases. The CDR3 bases are TGTGCCAGCAGCGTAGGGACAGGGCTACAAGAGACCCAGTACTTC. Translated: CASSVGTGLQETQYF.

There are a few counts of this clone. The V call is TRBV30, the J call TRBJ1-2; 8 bases line up with TRBD1. Germline V gene lookup returns CDR1 GTSNPN and CDR2 SVGIG (reference sequence). The CDR3 is made up of 14 amino acids. J gave up 3 bases and V 1 base, and 4 bases lay outside the gene matches. Written as DNA, the CDR3 is TGTGCCTGGAGTGGCGGACAGGGCCACTATGGCTACACCTTC. Translation gives CAWSGGQGHYGYTF.

As regards this clone: Other nucleotide sequences from this sample produce the same CDR3. The chain is built from TRBV12-3 or TRBV12-4 and TRBJ1-1, with D maybe TRBD1 (5 bases). The CDR3 loop spans 13 amino acids. V was pared by 4 bases and J by 1 base, with 7 bases between. The CDR3 protein is CASSYTGNTEAFF. The CDR3 nucleotides are TGTGCCAGCAGTTATACAGGGAACACTGAAGCTTTCTTT.